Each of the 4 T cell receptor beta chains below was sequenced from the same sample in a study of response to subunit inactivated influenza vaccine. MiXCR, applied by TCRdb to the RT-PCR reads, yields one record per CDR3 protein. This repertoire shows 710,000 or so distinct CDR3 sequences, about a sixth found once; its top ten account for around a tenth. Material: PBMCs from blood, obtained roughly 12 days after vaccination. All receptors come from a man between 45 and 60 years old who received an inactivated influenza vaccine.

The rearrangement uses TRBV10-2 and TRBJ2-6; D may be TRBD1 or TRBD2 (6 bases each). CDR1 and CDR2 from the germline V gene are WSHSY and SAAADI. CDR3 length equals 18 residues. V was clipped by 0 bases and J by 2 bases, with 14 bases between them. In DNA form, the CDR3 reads TGCGCCAGCAGTGAGTCGAGATTGGAGGGGGCTGGGGCCAACGTCCTGACTTTC. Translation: CASSESRLEGAGANVLTF.

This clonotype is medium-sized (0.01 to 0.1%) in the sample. The chain's CDR3 is CASSSYNEQFF. In DNA form, the CDR3 reads TGTGCCAGCAGCTCGTACAATGAGCAGTTCTTC. V gene TRBV12-3 or TRBV12-4 combines with J gene TRBJ2-1; no firm D call. The CDR3 is 11 residues long. Trimming took 6 bases from V and 4 from J, leaving 4 bases between them.

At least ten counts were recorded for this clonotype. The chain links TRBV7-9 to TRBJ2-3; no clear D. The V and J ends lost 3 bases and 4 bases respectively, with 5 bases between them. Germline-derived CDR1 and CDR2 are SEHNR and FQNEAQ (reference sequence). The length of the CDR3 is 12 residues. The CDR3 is CASSLGPDTQYF. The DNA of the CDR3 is TGTGCCAGCAGCTTGGGCCCAGATACGCAGTATTTT.

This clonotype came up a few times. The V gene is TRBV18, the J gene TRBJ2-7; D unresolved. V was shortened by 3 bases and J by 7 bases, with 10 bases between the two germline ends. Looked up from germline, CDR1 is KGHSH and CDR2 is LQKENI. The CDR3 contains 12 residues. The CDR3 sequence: CASSPTSWEQYF. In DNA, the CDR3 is TGTGCCAGCTCACCCACCTCGTGGGAGCAGTACTTC.